Listed below are T cell receptor beta chains from one sample, sequenced in a study of blood T cell repertoires in COVID-19. Data came from immunoSEQ multiplex PCR; TCRdb stores just in-frame clones and leaves some out. The table includes about 330,000 clones, approximately 85% detected once. Material: peripheral blood. These receptor sequences come from a human donor in a cohort sampled during active COVID-19. The CDR3 runs from the conserved cysteine through the conserved F or W. The D gene is left open where the match is weak. Expanded clones are given a class, and other clones once, few, many or no size at all.

J gene | V gene | clone size | D gene | CDR3 length | CDR3 DNA | CDR3 protein
TRBJ1-2 | TRBV2 | - | TRBD1 | 12 | TGTGCCATCGACAGGGGGCAGGGTGGCTACACCTTC | CAIDRGQGGYTF
TRBJ1-2 | TRBV6-5 | - | - | 12 | TGTGCCAGCAGAGCGACAGTCTATGGCTACACCTTC | CASRATVYGYTF
TRBJ1-3 | TRBV5-6 | - | - | 15 | TGTGCCAGCAGCTTGGGGGCAGTCTCTGGAAACACCATATATTTT | CASSLGAVSGNTIYF
TRBJ2-1 | TRBV4-2 | once | TRBD2 | 16 | TGTGCCAGCAGCCAACCTACTAGCGGGGGATCCAATGAGCAGTTCTTC | CASSQPTSGGSNEQFF
TRBJ2-7 | TRBV10-3 | - | - | 14 | TGTGCCATCAGTGAGGGGGCGAGTGCCTACGAGCAGTACTTC | CAISEGASAYEQYF
TRBJ1-1 | TRBV29-1 | - | TRBD1 | 13 | TGCAGCGTTGTCCAGGGGGGCGTTACTGAAGCTTTCTTT | CSVVQGGVTEAFF
TRBJ1-1 | TRBV2 | - | - | 16 | TGTGCCAGCACAGACTGGGGGGGACGGGGGATGACTGAAGCTTTCTTT | CASTDWGGRGMTEAFF
TRBJ2-1 | TRBV9 | - | - | 16 | TGTGCCAGCAGCGTAGCCGCGGGGTGGGGATTGGATGAGCAGTTCTTC | CASSVAAGWGLDEQFF
TRBJ1-1 | TRBV5-6 | - | - | 15 | TGTGCCAGCGAGCTGCGTTATGGGGCCGATACTGAAGCTTTCTTT | CASELRYGADTEAFF
TRBJ2-5 | TRBV7-9 | many | TRBD1 | 14 | TGTGCCAGCAGCCCGGGACAGGGGGTGAAGACCCAGTACTTC | CASSPGQGVKTQYF
TRBJ1-5 | TRBV6-5 | - | - | 15 | TGTGCCAGCCGGGGCGGGAACTTGGGCAATCAGCCCCAGCATTTT | CASRGGNLGNQPQHF
TRBJ2-1 | TRBV5-4 | - | TRBD1 | 13 | TGTGCCAGCAGCCAAGGGGACAGGGAAGGGCAGTTCTTC | CASSQGDREGQFF
TRBJ1-2 | TRBV6-5 | - | TRBD1 | 13 | TGTGCCAGCAGTTACTGGGACAGGGGTGGCTACACCTTC | CASSYWDRGGYTF
TRBJ2-3 | TRBV2 | few | - | 13 | TGTGCCAGCAGCGCTCAGGTTCCAGATACGCAGTATTTT | CASSAQVPDTQYF
TRBJ1-1 | TRBV30 | - | - | 14 | TGTGCCTGGAGTGTACTGAGGGCGAACACTGAAGCTTTCTTT | CAWSVLRANTEAFF
TRBJ1-6 | TRBV4-2 | - | TRBD1 | 14 | TGTGCCAGCAGCCTATCAGGGGGGAATTCACCCCTCCACTTT | CASSLSGGNSPLHF
TRBJ2-7 | TRBV10-3 | - | - | 14 | TGTGCCACAAGACAGACAGGCAGTGGGTACGAGCAGTACTTC | CATRQTGSGYEQYF
TRBJ1-5 | TRBV5-1 | - | - | 16 | TGCGCCAGCAGCTTGGGCCCAGGGTGGCTCAATCAGCCCCAGCATTTT | CASSLGPGWLNQPQHF
TRBJ2-2 | TRBV10-1 | - | - | 12 | TGCGCCAGCAGTCGTGACACCGGGGAGCTGTTTTTT | CASSRDTGELFF
TRBJ2-3 | TRBV7-3 | - | - | 14 | TGTGCCAGCAGTCCGGATCGACTCGCAGATACGCAGTATTTT | CASSPDRLADTQYF
TRBJ1-3 | TRBV5-6 | - | - | 14 | TGTGCCAGCAGCGCGGTCTACTCTGGAAACACCATATATTTT | CASSAVYSGNTIYF
TRBJ2-7 | TRBV24-1 | once | TRBD1 | 15 | TGTGCCACCCGGCAGGACAGGCCTGATTTTGGCGAGCAGTACTTC | CATRQDRPDFGEQYF
TRBJ1-1 | TRBV2 | - | - | 12 | TGTGCCATTGGGGAGGGGAGAACTGAAGCTTTCTTT | CAIGEGRTEAFF
TRBJ2-2 | TRBV19 | - | - | 14 | TGTGCCAGTAGTTTCCAGGGAAATGGCGGGGAGCTGTTTTTT | CASSFQGNGGELFF
TRBJ2-7 | TRBV11-3 | - | TRBD1 | 14 | TGTGCCAGCAGCTACGGACAGGGGGGGTACGAGCAGTACTTC | CASSYGQGGYEQYF
TRBJ1-5 | TRBV5-8 | - | TRBD1 | 15 | TGTGCCAGCAGCTTCGGGACAGTCAGCAATCAGCCCCAGCATTTT | CASSFGTVSNQPQHF
TRBJ2-1 | TRBV7-9 | - | - | 16 | TGTGCCAGCAGCTTACTCAACAGGGACTCCTACAATGAGCAGTTCTTC | CASSLLNRDSYNEQFF
TRBJ1-5 | TRBV7-8 | - | - | 15 | TGTGCCAGCAGCTTAGGACGGGTTTTAAGCCAGCCCCAGCATTTT | CASSLGRVLSQPQHF
TRBJ1-6 | TRBV27 | - | - | 15 | TGTGCCAGCAGTTTATCGGGCCGAAATAATTCACCCCTCCACTTT | CASSLSGRNNSPLHF
TRBJ2-7 | TRBV19 | - | - | 14 | TGTGCCAGTAGTAGGGCAGGGGCGGACTACGAGCAGTACTTC | CASSRAGADYEQYF
TRBJ1-1 | TRBV5-4 | - | - | 13 | TGTGCCAGCAGCCATTCAGGATCCACTGAAGCTTTCTTT | CASSHSGSTEAFF
TRBJ1-2 | TRBV19 | - | - | 13 | TGTGCCAGTAGCATGGCTCCTAACTATGGCTACACCTTC | CASSMAPNYGYTF
TRBJ1-5 | TRBV19 | - | - | 14 | TGTGCCAGTAGGGAGGAGGGAACCAGTCAGCCCCAGCATTTT | CASREEGTSQPQHF
TRBJ2-2 | TRBV27 | - | - | 15 | TGTGCCAGCAGTTTTAAGGGGATGCACACCGGGGAGCTGTTTTTT | CASSFKGMHTGELFF
TRBJ1-1 | TRBV10-1 | few | - | 12 | TGCGCCAGCGGGCAGCCGAACACTGAAGCTTTCTTT | CASGQPNTEAFF
TRBJ1-6 | TRBV19 | - | - | 13 | TGTGCCAGTAGTATAGGTGCTACTTCACCCCTCCACTTT | CASSIGATSPLHF
TRBJ1-1 | TRBV19 | - | TRBD1 | 14 | TGTGCCAGTAGTAAGGGACAGTTGAACACTGAAGCTTTCTTT | CASSKGQLNTEAFF
TRBJ2-3 | TRBV2 | - | - | 15 | TGTGCCAGCCGGCCCCGGGGGGCGAGCACAGATACGCAGTATTTT | CASRPRGASTDTQYF
TRBJ1-1 | TRBV5-6 | once | - | 14 | TGTGCCATCCCGCCGGGACACGAGAGCACTGAAGCTTTCTTT | CAIPPGHESTEAFF
TRBJ2-3 | TRBV13 | - | - | 11 | TGTGCCAGCTCACGAGAAGATACGCAGTATTTT | CASSREDTQYF
TRBJ2-2 | TRBV2 | few | - | 16 | TGTGCCAGCAGTAAGGCTCAGGGGAGGGAAATCGGGGAGCTGTTTTTT | CASSKAQGREIGELFF
TRBJ1-3 | TRBV23-1 | - | TRBD1 | 16 | TGCGCCAGCAACCCCGGGACAGGCTTGTCTGGAAACACCATATATTTT | CASNPGTGLSGNTIYF
TRBJ1-1 | TRBV24-1 | - | - | 13 | TGTGCCACCAGTACCCGGGGGGACACTGAAGCTTTCTTT | CATSTRGDTEAFF
TRBJ2-3 | TRBV5-6 | - | TRBD2 | 16 | TGTGCCAGCAGCTCCCTAGCGGGGGGGCAATCAGATACGCAGTATTTT | CASSSLAGGQSDTQYF
TRBJ1-6 | TRBV7-3 | once | - | 14 | TGTGCCAGCAGCTTAATGGGCAGGGCTTCACCCCTCCACTTT | CASSLMGRASPLHF
TRBJ2-1 | TRBV6-5 | - | - | 13 | TGTGCCAGTTGGGGCAGGCCTTACAATGAGCAGTTCTTC | CASWGRPYNEQFF
TRBJ2-7 | TRBV10-3 | - | TRBD1 | 19 | TGTGCCATTCCTAAAAACCCCGGACAGGGTTCCGGCGGAACCTACGAGCAGTACTTC | CAIPKNPGQGSGGTYEQYF
TRBJ1-1 | TRBV24-1 | - | TRBD1 | 14 | TGTGCCACCAGTGGGACAGGCCCGAACACTGAAGCTTTCTTT | CATSGTGPNTEAFF
TRBJ2-7 | TRBV7-9 | - | - | 15 | TGTGCCAGCACCAAGATCAGGGGTCCCCTCGGAGAGCAGTACTTC | CASTKIRGPLGEQYF
TRBJ2-1 | TRBV19 | - | - | 16 | TGTGCCAGTAGTATAGATCACCAGATATCCTACAATGAGCAGTTCTTC | CASSIDHQISYNEQFF
TRBJ1-6 | TRBV14 | - | TRBD1 | 15 | TGTGCCAGCAGCCAAGTTCCGGGACAGCGGTCACCCCTCCACTTT | CASSQVPGQRSPLHF
TRBJ2-7 | TRBV3-1/TRBV3-2 | - | TRBD1 | 16 | TGTGCCAGCAGCCAAGATCCAAGGACAGGAAACTACGAGCAGTACTTC | CASSQDPRTGNYEQYF
TRBJ2-2 | TRBV5-4 | - | TRBD1 | 15 | TGTGCCAGCAGCTCCGGGACAGGGAACACCGGGGAGCTGTTTTTT | CASSSGTGNTGELFF
TRBJ2-2 | TRBV10-3 | - | - | 13 | TGTGCCATCAGTGGAACGGGGGACGGGGAGCTGTTTTTT | CAISGTGDGELFF
TRBJ1-1 | TRBV2 | - | TRBD1 | 15 | TGTGCCTTACCAGGGGGTGGGACGGTGAACACTGAAGCTTTCTTT | CALPGGGTVNTEAFF
TRBJ1-2 | TRBV5-8 | - | - | 16 | TGTGCCAGCAGCCCGGTACAGGAAAATCTCTACTATGGCTACACCTTC | CASSPVQENLYYGYTF
TRBJ1-6 | TRBV7-2 | - | - | 12 | TGTGCCAGCAGCTTATTCCCATCACCCCTCCACTTT | CASSLFPSPLHF